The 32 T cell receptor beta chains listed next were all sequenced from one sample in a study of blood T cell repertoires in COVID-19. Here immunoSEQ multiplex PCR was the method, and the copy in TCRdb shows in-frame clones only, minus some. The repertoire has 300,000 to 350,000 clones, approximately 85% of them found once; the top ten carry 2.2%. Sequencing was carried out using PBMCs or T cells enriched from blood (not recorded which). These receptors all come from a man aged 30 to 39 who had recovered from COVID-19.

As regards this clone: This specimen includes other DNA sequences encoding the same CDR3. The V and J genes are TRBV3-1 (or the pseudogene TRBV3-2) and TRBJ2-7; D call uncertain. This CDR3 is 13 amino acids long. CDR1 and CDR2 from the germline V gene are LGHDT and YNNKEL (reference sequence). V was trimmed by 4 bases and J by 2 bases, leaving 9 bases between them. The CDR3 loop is CASSRRGTYEQYF. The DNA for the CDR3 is TGTGCCAGCAGCCGGCGCGGTACCTACGAGCAGTACTTC.

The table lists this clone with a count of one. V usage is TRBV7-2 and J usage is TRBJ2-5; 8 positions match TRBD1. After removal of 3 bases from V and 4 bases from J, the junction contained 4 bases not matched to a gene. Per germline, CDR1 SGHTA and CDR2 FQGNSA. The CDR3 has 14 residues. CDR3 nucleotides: TGTGCCAGCAGCTTTACAGGGGGTGGAGAGACCCAGTACTTC. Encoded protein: CASSFTGGGETQYF. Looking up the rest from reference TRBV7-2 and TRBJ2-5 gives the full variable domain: GAGVSQSPSNKVTEKGKDVELRCDPISGHTALYWYRQSLGQGLEFLIYFQGNSAPDKSGLPSDRFSAERTGGSVSTLTIQRTQQEDSAVYLCASSFTGGGETQYFGPGTRLLVL.

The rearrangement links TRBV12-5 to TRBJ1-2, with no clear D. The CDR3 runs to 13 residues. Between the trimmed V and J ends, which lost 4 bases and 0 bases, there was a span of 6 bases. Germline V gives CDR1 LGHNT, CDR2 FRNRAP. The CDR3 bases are TGTGCTAGTGGTTACGGAGCTAACTATGGCTACACCTTC. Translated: CASGYGANYGYTF.

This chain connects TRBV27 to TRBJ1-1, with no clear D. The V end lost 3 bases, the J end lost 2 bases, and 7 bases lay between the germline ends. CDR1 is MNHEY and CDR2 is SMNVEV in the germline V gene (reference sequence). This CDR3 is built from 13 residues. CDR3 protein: CASSFLSNTEAFF. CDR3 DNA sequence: TGTGCCAGCAGTTTTCTCTCCAACACTGAAGCTTTCTTT.

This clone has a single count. CDR3 nucleotide sequence: TGTGCCAGCAGCGAGACCCCCCAGGGTCCCCAGTACTTC. Its protein product is CASSETPQGPQYF. This chain connects TRBV9 to TRBJ2-5; tentatively, D is TRBD1 (5 bases). There are 13 residues in the CDR3. Germline assignment: CDR1 SGDLS and CDR2 YYNGEE. V was cut by 3 bases and J by 9 bases, with 15 bases left in between.

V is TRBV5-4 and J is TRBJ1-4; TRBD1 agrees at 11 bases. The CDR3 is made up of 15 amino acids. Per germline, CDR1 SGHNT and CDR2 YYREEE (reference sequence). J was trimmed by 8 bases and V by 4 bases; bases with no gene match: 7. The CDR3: CASSDGQGAVEKLFF. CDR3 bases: TGTGCCAGCAGCGACGGACAGGGGGCAGTGGAAAAACTGTTTTTT.

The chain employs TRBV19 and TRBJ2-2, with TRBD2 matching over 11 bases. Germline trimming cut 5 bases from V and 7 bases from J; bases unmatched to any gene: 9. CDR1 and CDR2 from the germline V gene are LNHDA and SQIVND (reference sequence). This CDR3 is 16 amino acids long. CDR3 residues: CASSPLPLAGGGELFF. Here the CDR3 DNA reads TGTGCCAGTAGTCCGCTACCCCTAGCGGGGGGCGGGGAGCTGTTTTTT. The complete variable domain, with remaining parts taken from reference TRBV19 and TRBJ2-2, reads DGGITQSPKYLFRKEGQNVTLSCEQNLNHDAMYWYRQDPGQGLRLIYYSQIVNDFQKGDIAEGYSVSREKKESFPLTVTSAQKNPTAFYLCASSPLPLAGGGELFFGEGSRLTVL.

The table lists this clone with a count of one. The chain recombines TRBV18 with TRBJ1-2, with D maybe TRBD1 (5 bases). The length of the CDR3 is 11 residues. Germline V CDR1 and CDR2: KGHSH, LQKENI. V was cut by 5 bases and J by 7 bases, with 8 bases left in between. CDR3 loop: CASSAQGGYTF. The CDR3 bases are TGTGCCAGCTCAGCGCAGGGTGGCTACACCTTC. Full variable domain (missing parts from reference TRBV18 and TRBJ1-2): NAGVMQNPRHLVRRRGQEARLRCSPMKGHSHVYWYRQLPEEGLKFMVYLQKENIIDESGMPKERFSAEFPKEGPSILRIQQVVRGDSAAYFCASSAQGGYTFGSGTRLTVV.

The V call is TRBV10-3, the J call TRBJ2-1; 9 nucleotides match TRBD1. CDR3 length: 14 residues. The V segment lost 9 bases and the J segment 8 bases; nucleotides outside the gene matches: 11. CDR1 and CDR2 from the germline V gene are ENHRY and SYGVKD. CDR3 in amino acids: CAIDSGQGLDEQFF. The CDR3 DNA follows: TGTGCCATAGACTCGGGACAGGGTCTCGATGAGCAGTTCTTC.

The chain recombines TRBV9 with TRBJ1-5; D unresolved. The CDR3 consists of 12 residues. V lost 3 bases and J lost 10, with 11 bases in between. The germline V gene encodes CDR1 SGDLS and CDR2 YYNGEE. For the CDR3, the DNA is TGTGCCAGCAGCGGAGGTGGAGGACCCCAGCATTTT. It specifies CASSGGGGPQHF.

CDR3 DNA: TGTGCCAGCAGCCCGCGGGGCGGGGGGCGTTTCACTGAAGCTTTCTTT. Translating gives CASSPRGGGRFTEAFF. The genes are TRBV7-2 and TRBJ1-1, with D perhaps matching TRBD1 (6 bases). Looked up from germline, CDR1 is SGHTA and CDR2 is FQGNSA. The CDR3 runs 16 residues. Trimming took off 5 bases at V and 4 bases at J, with 20 bases between the two ends. The full variable domain, in which reference TRBV7-2 and TRBJ1-1 provide the parts outside the CDR3, is GAGVSQSPSNKVTEKGKDVELRCDPISGHTALYWYRQSLGQGLEFLIYFQGNSAPDKSGLPSDRFSAERTGGSVSTLTIQRTQQEDSAVYLCASSPRGGGRFTEAFFGQGTRLTVV.

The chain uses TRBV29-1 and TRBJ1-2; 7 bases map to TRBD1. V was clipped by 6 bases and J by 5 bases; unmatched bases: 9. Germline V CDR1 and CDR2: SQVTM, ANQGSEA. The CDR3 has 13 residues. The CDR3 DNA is TGCAGCGTGTTTGGACAGGAGTTATATGGCTACACCTTC. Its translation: CSVFGQELYGYTF.

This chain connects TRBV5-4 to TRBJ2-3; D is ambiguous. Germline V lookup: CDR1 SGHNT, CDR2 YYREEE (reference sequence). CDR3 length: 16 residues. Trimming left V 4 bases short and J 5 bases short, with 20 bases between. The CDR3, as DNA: TGTGCCAGCAGCCGAGAAGGTATCGGAGTAGGAGATACGCAGTATTTT. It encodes CASSREGIGVGDTQYF. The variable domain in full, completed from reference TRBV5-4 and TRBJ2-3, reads ETGVTQSPTHLIKTRGQQVTLRCSSQSGHNTVSWYQQALGQGPQFIFQYYREEENGRGNFPPRFSGLQFPNYSSELNVNALELDDSALYLCASSREGIGVGDTQYFGPGTRLTVL.

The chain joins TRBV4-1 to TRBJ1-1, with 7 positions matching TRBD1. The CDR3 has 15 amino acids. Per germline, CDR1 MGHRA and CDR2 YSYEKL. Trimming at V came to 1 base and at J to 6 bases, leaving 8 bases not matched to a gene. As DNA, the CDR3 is TGCGCCAGCAGCCAAGGGAGGGGGCGTGTCGCTGAAGCTTTCTTT. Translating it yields CASSQGRGRVAEAFF.

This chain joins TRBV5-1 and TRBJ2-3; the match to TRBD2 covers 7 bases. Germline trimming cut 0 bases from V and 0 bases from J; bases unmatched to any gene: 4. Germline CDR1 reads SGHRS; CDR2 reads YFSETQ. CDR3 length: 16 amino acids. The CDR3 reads CASSLGASGSTDTQYF. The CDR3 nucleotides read TGCGCCAGCAGCTTGGGCGCTAGCGGTAGCACAGATACGCAGTATTTT.

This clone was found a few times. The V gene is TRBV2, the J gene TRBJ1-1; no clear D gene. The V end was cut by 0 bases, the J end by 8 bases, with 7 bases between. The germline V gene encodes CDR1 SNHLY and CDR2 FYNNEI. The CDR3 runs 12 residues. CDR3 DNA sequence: TGTGCCAGCAGTGAAGCCCGGGTAGAAGCTTTCTTT. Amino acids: CASSEARVEAFF.

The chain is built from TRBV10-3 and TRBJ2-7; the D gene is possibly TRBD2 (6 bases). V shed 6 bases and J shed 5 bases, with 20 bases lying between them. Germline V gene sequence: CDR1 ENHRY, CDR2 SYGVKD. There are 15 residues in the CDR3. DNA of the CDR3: TGTGCCATCAGGGATTCCGGGACGGAGGGGAACGAGCAGTACTTC. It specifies CAIRDSGTEGNEQYF.

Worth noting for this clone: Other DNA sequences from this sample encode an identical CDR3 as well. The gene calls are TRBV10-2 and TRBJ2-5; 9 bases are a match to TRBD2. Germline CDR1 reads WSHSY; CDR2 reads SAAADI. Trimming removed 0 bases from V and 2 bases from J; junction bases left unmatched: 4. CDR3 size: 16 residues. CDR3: CASSESERGDQETQYF. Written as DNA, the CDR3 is TGCGCCAGCAGTGAGTCTGAGCGGGGGGATCAAGAGACCCAGTACTTC.

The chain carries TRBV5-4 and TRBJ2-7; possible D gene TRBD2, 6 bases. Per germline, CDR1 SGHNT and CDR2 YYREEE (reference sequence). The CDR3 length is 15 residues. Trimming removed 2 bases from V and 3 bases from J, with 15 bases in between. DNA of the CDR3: TGTGCCAGCAGCTTCGACCGGGACTTAATCTACGAGCAGTACTTC. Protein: CASSFDRDLIYEQYF.

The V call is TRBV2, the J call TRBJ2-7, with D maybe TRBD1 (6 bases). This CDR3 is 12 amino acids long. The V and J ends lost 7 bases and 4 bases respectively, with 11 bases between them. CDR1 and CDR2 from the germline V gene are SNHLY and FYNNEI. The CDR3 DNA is TGTGCCAGCACTGGACAGCCTTACGAGCAGTACTTC. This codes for CASTGQPYEQYF.

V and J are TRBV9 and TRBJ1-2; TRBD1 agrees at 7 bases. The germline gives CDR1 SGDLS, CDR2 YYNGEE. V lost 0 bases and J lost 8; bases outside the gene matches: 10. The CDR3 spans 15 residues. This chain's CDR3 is CASSVALSQGGGYTF. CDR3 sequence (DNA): TGTGCCAGCAGCGTAGCTCTAAGTCAAGGGGGCGGCTACACCTTC.

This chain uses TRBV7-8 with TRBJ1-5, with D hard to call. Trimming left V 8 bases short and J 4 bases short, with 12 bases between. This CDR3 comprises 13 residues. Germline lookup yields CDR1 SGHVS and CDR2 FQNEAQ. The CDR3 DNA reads TGTGCCAGCGCGGTCGGTCTAAATCAGCCCCAGCATTTT. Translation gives CASAVGLNQPQHF. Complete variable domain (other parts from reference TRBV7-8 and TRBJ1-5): GAGVSQSPRYKVAKRGQDVALRCDPISGHVSLFWYQQALGQGPEFLTYFQNEAQLDKSGLPSDRFFAERPEGSVSTLKIQRTQQEDSAVYLCASAVGLNQPQHFGDGTRLSIL.

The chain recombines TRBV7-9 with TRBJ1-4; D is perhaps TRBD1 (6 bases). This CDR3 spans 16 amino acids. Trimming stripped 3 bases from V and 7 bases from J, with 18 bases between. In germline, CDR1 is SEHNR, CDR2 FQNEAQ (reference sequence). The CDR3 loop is CASSLGAAVWGEKLFF. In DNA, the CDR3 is TGTGCCAGCAGCTTGGGGGCCGCGGTTTGGGGTGAAAAACTGTTTTTT.

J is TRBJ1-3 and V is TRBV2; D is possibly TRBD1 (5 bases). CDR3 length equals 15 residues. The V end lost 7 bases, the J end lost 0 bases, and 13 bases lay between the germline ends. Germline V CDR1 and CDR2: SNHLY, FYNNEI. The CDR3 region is CASTETVYSGNTIYF. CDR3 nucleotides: TGTGCCAGCACTGAGACAGTTTACTCTGGAAACACCATATATTTT.

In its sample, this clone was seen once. For the CDR3, the DNA is TGTGCCAGCAGCCAAGCCCCTAGCGGGAGAAGCGGGACCGGGGAGCTGTTTTTT. Amino acid sequence: CASSQAPSGRSGTGELFF. V gene TRBV3-1 (or the pseudogene TRBV3-2) combines with J gene TRBJ2-2; TRBD2 aligns across 10 bases. CDR1 and CDR2 from the germline V gene are LGHDT and YNNKEL (reference sequence). CDR3 length: 18 amino acids. The trim removed 1 base at V and 5 bases at J, leaving 10 bases unmatched.

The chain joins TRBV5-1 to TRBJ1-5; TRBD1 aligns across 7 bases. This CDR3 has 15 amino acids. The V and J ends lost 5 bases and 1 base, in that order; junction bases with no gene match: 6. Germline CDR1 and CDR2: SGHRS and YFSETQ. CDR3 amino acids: CASRRTGGSNQPQHF. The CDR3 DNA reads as TGCGCCAGCAGAAGGACAGGAGGGAGCAATCAGCCCCAGCATTTT.

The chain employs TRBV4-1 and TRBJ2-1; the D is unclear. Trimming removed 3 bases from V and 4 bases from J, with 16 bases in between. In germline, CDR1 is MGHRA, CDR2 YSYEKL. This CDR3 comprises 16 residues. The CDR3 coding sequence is TGCGCCAGCAGCCAGAGATCCCAAACCGAGTACAATGAGCAGTTCTTC. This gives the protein CASSQRSQTEYNEQFF.

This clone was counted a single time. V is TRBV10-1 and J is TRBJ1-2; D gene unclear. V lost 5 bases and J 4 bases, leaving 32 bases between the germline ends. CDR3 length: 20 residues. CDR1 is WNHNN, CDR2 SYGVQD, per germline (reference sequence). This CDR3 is CASSSYTHSGGVWHFYGYTF. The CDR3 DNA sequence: TGCGCCAGCAGTTCATACACCCACAGCGGTGGAGTATGGCACTTCTATGGCTACACCTTC.

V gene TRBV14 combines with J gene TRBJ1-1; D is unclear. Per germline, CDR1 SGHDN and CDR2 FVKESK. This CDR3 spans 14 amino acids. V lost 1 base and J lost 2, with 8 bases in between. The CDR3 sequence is CASSQGDFNTEAFF. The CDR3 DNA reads TGTGCCAGCAGCCAAGGCGACTTCAACACTGAAGCTTTCTTT.

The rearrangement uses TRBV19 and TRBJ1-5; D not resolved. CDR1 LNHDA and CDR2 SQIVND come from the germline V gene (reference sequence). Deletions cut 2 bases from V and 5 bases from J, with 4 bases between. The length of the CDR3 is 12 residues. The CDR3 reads CASSIRDQPQHF. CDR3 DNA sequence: TGTGCCAGTAGTATACGTGATCAGCCCCAGCATTTT.

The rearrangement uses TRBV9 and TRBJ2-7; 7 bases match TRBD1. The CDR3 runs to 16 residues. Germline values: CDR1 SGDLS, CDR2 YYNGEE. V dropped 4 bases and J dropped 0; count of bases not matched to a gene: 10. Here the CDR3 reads CASSPRGDSLSYEQYF. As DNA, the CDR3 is TGTGCCAGCAGCCCGAGAGGGGACAGCCTCTCCTACGAGCAGTACTTC.

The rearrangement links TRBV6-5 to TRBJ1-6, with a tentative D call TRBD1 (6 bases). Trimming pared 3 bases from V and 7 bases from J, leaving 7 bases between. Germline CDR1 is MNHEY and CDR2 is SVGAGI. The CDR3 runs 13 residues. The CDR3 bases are TGTGCCAGCAGTTATACAGGGAATTCACCCCTCCACTTT. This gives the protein CASSYTGNSPLHF.